Listed below are T cell receptor beta chains from one sample, sequenced in a study of blood T cells in healthy people across ages. TCRdb reprocessed the 5' RACE reads with MiXCR, giving one entry per CDR3 protein. The table has 1,500,000 or so distinct CDR3 sequences, approximately 59% seen once; the top ten hold 6.5% to 8.5%. Material for sequencing was blood. The receptors were gathered from a young man in good health. CDR3s include the opening cysteine and the closing phenylalanine or tryptophan. The D gene is left open where the match is weak. Clone size, where shown, is once, few, many, or a class for clones that have expanded.

CDR3aa: CSGLIDSEAFF; CDR3nt: TGCAGCGGTTTGATCGACTCCGAAGCTTTCTTT; abundance: NA; d_gene: NA; v_gene: TRBV29-1; j_gene: TRBJ1-1
CDR3aa: CASSQGRNSGANVLTF; CDR3nt: TGTGCCAGCAGCCAGGGGAGGAACTCTGGGGCCAACGTCCTGACTTTC; abundance: NA; d_gene: NA; v_gene: TRBV4-2; j_gene: TRBJ2-6
CDR3aa: CASSIPTDYNEQFF; CDR3nt: TGTGCCAGCAGCATTCCGACAGATTACAATGAGCAGTTCTTC; abundance: NA; d_gene: NA; v_gene: TRBV7-8; j_gene: TRBJ2-1
CDR3aa: CSARSTGGRGDSPLHF; CDR3nt: TGCAGTGCTAGATCCACAGGGGGCAGGGGCGATTCACCCCTCCACTTT; abundance: NA; d_gene: TRBD1; v_gene: TRBV20-1; j_gene: TRBJ1-6
CDR3aa: CATSDPAGQGEWTQYF; CDR3nt: TGTGCCACCAGTGATCCCGCGGGACAGGGTGAATGGACCCAGTACTTC; abundance: NA; d_gene: TRBD1; v_gene: TRBV24-1; j_gene: TRBJ2-5
CDR3aa: CATSDQGTGGEETQYF; CDR3nt: TGTGCCACCAGTGACCAAGGGACAGGGGGCGAGGAGACCCAGTACTTC; abundance: NA; d_gene: TRBD1; v_gene: TRBV24-1; j_gene: TRBJ2-5
CDR3aa: CASSQEGVPSGFLSYEQYF; CDR3nt: TGTGCCAGCAGCCAAGAGGGGGTGCCTAGCGGGTTCCTCTCCTACGAGCAGTACTTC; abundance: NA; d_gene: TRBD2; v_gene: TRBV14; j_gene: TRBJ2-7
CDR3aa: CASSLGLVEQYF; CDR3nt: TGTGCCAGCAGCTTAGGTTTGGTGGAGCAGTACTTC; abundance: NA; d_gene: NA; v_gene: TRBV13; j_gene: TRBJ2-4
CDR3aa: CSVGGPLETQYF; CDR3nt: TGCAGCGTTGGGGGCCCTTTAGAGACCCAGTACTTC; abundance: once; d_gene: NA; v_gene: TRBV29-1; j_gene: TRBJ2-5
CDR3aa: CASSLRMAGQGVLNTEAFF; CDR3nt: TGTGCCAGCAGTTTACGGATGGCGGGACAGGGGGTTCTGAACACTGAAGCTTTCTTT; abundance: NA; d_gene: TRBD1; v_gene: TRBV12-3/TRBV12-4; j_gene: TRBJ1-1
CDR3aa: CAPGERDRVGEQYF; CDR3nt: TGTGCCCCGGGGGAGAGAGACAGGGTGGGTGAGCAGTACTTC; abundance: NA; d_gene: NA; v_gene: TRBV24-1; j_gene: TRBJ2-7
CDR3aa: CASSPTGTGSYEQYF; CDR3nt: TGTGCCAGCAGTCCAACCGGGACAGGGTCCTACGAGCAGTACTTC; abundance: few; d_gene: TRBD1; v_gene: TRBV12-3/TRBV12-4; j_gene: TRBJ2-7
CDR3aa: CASTQRPGRYNEQFF; CDR3nt: TGTGCCAGCACCCAACGGCCGGGACGGTACAATGAGCAGTTCTTC; abundance: NA; d_gene: NA; v_gene: TRBV7-2; j_gene: TRBJ2-1
CDR3aa: CSVEVGRGRTEAFF; CDR3nt: TGCAGCGTTGAAGTAGGAAGGGGGCGGACTGAAGCTTTCTTT; abundance: few; d_gene: TRBD1; v_gene: TRBV29-1; j_gene: TRBJ1-1
CDR3aa: CASSLGWQSYEQYF; CDR3nt: TGTGCCAGCAGTTTGGGTTGGCAGTCCTACGAGCAGTACTTC; abundance: few; d_gene: NA; v_gene: TRBV12-3/TRBV12-4; j_gene: TRBJ2-7
CDR3aa: CSAPIAGVDNEQFF; CDR3nt: TGCAGTGCTCCCATAGCGGGAGTTGACAATGAGCAGTTCTTC; abundance: NA; d_gene: TRBD2; v_gene: TRBV20-1; j_gene: TRBJ2-1
CDR3aa: CASSLGNWAFF; CDR3nt: TGTGCCAGCAGCTTAGGAAATTGGGCTTTCTTT; abundance: NA; d_gene: NA; v_gene: TRBV7-9; j_gene: TRBJ1-1
CDR3aa: CSDGPDGDTQYF; CDR3nt: TGCAGCGACGGGCCTGATGGCGATACGCAGTATTTT; abundance: NA; d_gene: NA; v_gene: TRBV29-1; j_gene: TRBJ2-3
CDR3aa: CSATFSEAFF; CDR3nt: TGCAGCGCGACATTCTCTGAAGCTTTCTTT; abundance: few; d_gene: NA; v_gene: TRBV29-1; j_gene: TRBJ1-1
CDR3aa: CASSPASGGPWEQFF; CDR3nt: TGTGCCAGCAGCCCCGCTAGCGGGGGGCCGTGGGAGCAGTTCTTC; abundance: NA; d_gene: TRBD2; v_gene: TRBV6-1; j_gene: TRBJ2-1
CDR3aa: CASSPNLFDITVNEKLFF; CDR3nt: TGTGCCAGCAGTCCGAATTTATTCGACATTACTGTGAACGAAAAACTGTTTTTT; abundance: NA; d_gene: NA; v_gene: TRBV12-3/TRBV12-4; j_gene: TRBJ1-4
CDR3aa: CASSQAGVTSYEQYF; CDR3nt: TGTGCCAGCAGCCAAGCCGGGGTCACTTCCTACGAGCAGTACTTC; abundance: NA; d_gene: NA; v_gene: TRBV4-2; j_gene: TRBJ2-7
CDR3aa: CASSQGQGILDTQYF; CDR3nt: TGTGCCAGCAGCCAAGGACAGGGAATTTTAGATACGCAGTATTTT; abundance: few; d_gene: TRBD1; v_gene: TRBV3-1; j_gene: TRBJ2-3
CDR3aa: CASSLADRKQFF; CDR3nt: TGTGCCAGCAGCTTAGCGGACAGAAAGCAGTTCTTC; abundance: NA; d_gene: NA; v_gene: TRBV7-9; j_gene: TRBJ2-1
CDR3aa: CSVVGGRGYTF; CDR3nt: TGCAGCGTTGTGGGTGGGCGTGGCTACACCTTC; abundance: NA; d_gene: NA; v_gene: TRBV29-1; j_gene: TRBJ1-2
CDR3aa: CASSPRQPPYETQYF; CDR3nt: TGTGCCAGCAGTCCCCGACAGCCACCTTATGAGACCCAGTACTTC; abundance: NA; d_gene: NA; v_gene: TRBV9; j_gene: TRBJ2-5
CDR3aa: CASSEALGRVYQETQYF; CDR3nt: TGTGCCAGCAGTGAAGCTTTGGGGAGGGTGTACCAAGAGACCCAGTACTTC; abundance: NA; d_gene: TRBD2; v_gene: TRBV6-1; j_gene: TRBJ2-5
CDR3aa: CASSPRGTTQQETQYF; CDR3nt: TGTGCCAGCAGTCCCCGTGGGACGACCCAACAAGAGACCCAGTACTTC; abundance: NA; d_gene: NA; v_gene: TRBV6-6; j_gene: TRBJ2-5
CDR3aa: CASSLIAGTGANQYF; CDR3nt: TGTGCCAGCAGTCTCATCGCCGGGACAGGGGCAAATCAGTACTTC; abundance: once; d_gene: TRBD1; v_gene: TRBV27; j_gene: TRBJ2-5
CDR3aa: CASSNGEVGSQNSNQPQHF; CDR3nt: TGTGCCAGCAGCAATGGGGAAGTCGGCAGCCAAAATAGCAATCAGCCCCAGCATTTT; abundance: NA; d_gene: NA; v_gene: TRBV21-1; j_gene: TRBJ1-5
CDR3aa: CASSYNRVADTQYF; CDR3nt: TGTGCCAGCAGTTACAACAGGGTCGCAGATACGCAGTATTTT; abundance: NA; d_gene: NA; v_gene: TRBV6-2/TRBV6-3; j_gene: TRBJ2-3
CDR3aa: CASKLGQVNQPQHF; CDR3nt: TGTGCCAGCAAACTGGGACAGGTCAATCAGCCCCAGCATTTT; abundance: NA; d_gene: TRBD1; v_gene: TRBV6-6; j_gene: TRBJ1-5